Listed below are T cell receptor beta chains from one sample, sequenced in a study of beta chain features in type 1 diabetes. Here immunoSEQ multiplex PCR was the method, and the copy in TCRdb shows in-frame clones only, minus some. This repertoire shows about 900,000 clones, under 20% found once; its top ten account for 0.02% to 0.025%. Material: naive CD4+ T cells from blood. The receptors here all came from a woman between 18 and 30 years old in good health. The CDR3 runs from the conserved cysteine through the conserved F or W. The order of the fields is D gene, clone size, J gene, V gene, CDR3 protein, CDR3 DNA. A D gene is named only where the DNA matches it firmly. A clone size is listed for some rows: how often the clone was seen (once, few, many), or a class if it is expanded.

d_call: TRBD1
clone_size: few
j_call: TRBJ1-2
v_call: TRBV7-2
cdr3_aa: CASSLRGQGATGYTF
cdr3_nt: TGTGCCAGCAGTCTCAGGGGACAGGGGGCGACAGGCTACACCTTC

d_call: NA
clone_size: NA
j_call: TRBJ2-7
v_call: TRBV6-5
cdr3_aa: CASSYSVGNYEQYF
cdr3_nt: TGTGCCAGCAGTTACTCGGTGGGAAACTACGAGCAGTACTTC

d_call: NA
clone_size: NA
j_call: TRBJ2-6
v_call: TRBV6-5
cdr3_aa: CASRTQGTGANVLTF
cdr3_nt: TGTGCCAGCCGAACACAGGGAACTGGGGCCAACGTCCTGACTTTC

d_call: NA
clone_size: NA
j_call: TRBJ2-5
v_call: TRBV9
cdr3_aa: CASSVGTIGEETQYF
cdr3_nt: TGTGCCAGCAGCGTAGGGACCATAGGGGAAGAGACCCAGTACTTC

d_call: NA
clone_size: NA
j_call: TRBJ2-2
v_call: TRBV7-2
cdr3_aa: CASSVDRRNTGELFF
cdr3_nt: TGTGCCAGCAGCGTTGACAGGAGAAACACCGGGGAGCTGTTTTTT

d_call: NA
clone_size: NA
j_call: TRBJ2-5
v_call: TRBV6-6
cdr3_aa: CASSYSIRGSETQYF
cdr3_nt: TGTGCCAGCAGTTACTCGATTAGGGGTTCCGAGACCCAGTACTTC

d_call: NA
clone_size: few
j_call: TRBJ2-1
v_call: TRBV9
cdr3_aa: CASSVAGYGEQFF
cdr3_nt: TGTGCCAGCAGCGTAGCAGGGTACGGTGAGCAGTTCTTC

d_call: TRBD2
clone_size: few
j_call: TRBJ2-7
v_call: TRBV5-1
cdr3_aa: CASRRLAGSSYEQYF
cdr3_nt: TGCGCCAGCAGAAGACTAGCGGGGTCCTCCTACGAGCAGTACTTC

d_call: NA
clone_size: few
j_call: TRBJ2-7
v_call: TRBV10-3
cdr3_aa: CAISVGTGGEQYF
cdr3_nt: TGTGCCATCAGTGTTGGGACCGGAGGCGAGCAGTACTTC

d_call: NA
clone_size: many
j_call: TRBJ2-4
v_call: TRBV13
cdr3_aa: CASSLGGVKNIQYF
cdr3_nt: TGTGCCAGCAGCTTAGGAGGAGTGAAAAACATTCAGTACTTC

d_call: NA
clone_size: few
j_call: TRBJ2-3
v_call: TRBV19
cdr3_aa: CASSKETTGDTQYF
cdr3_nt: TGTGCCAGTAGTAAGGAGACTACTGGAGATACGCAGTATTTT

d_call: TRBD1
clone_size: NA
j_call: TRBJ1-2
v_call: TRBV10-3
cdr3_aa: CAIRPGGLQGYTF
cdr3_nt: TGTGCCATCAGGCCAGGGGGCTTGCAGGGCTACACCTTC

d_call: NA
clone_size: few
j_call: TRBJ2-1
v_call: TRBV7-3
cdr3_aa: CASSVYPSSYNEQFF
cdr3_nt: TGTGCCAGCAGTGTCTACCCAAGCTCCTACAATGAGCAGTTCTTC

d_call: NA
clone_size: NA
j_call: TRBJ2-5
v_call: TRBV7-3
cdr3_aa: CASSFDGETQYF
cdr3_nt: TGTGCCAGCAGCTTTGACGGAGAGACCCAGTACTTC

d_call: TRBD2
clone_size: few
j_call: TRBJ2-3
v_call: TRBV18
cdr3_aa: CASSPTSVSTDTQYF
cdr3_nt: TGTGCCAGCTCACCAACTAGCGTGAGCACAGATACGCAGTATTTT

d_call: NA
clone_size: few
j_call: TRBJ2-5
v_call: TRBV9
cdr3_aa: CASSQIGRPEETQYF
cdr3_nt: TGTGCCAGCAGCCAGATCGGGAGACCGGAAGAGACCCAGTACTTC

d_call: NA
clone_size: NA
j_call: TRBJ2-3
v_call: TRBV5-1
cdr3_aa: CASSGSGPDTQYF
cdr3_nt: TGCGCCAGCAGTGGGAGCGGACCAGATACGCAGTATTTT

d_call: NA
clone_size: NA
j_call: TRBJ2-5
v_call: TRBV7-2
cdr3_aa: CASSLGGWDPGTQYF
cdr3_nt: TGTGCCAGCAGCTTAGGAGGTTGGGATCCTGGGACCCAGTACTTC

d_call: NA
clone_size: NA
j_call: TRBJ2-6
v_call: TRBV6-5
cdr3_aa: CASSTSTGANVLTF
cdr3_nt: TGTGCCAGCAGTACCTCAACAGGGGCCAACGTCCTGACTTTC

d_call: NA
clone_size: NA
j_call: TRBJ2-3
v_call: TRBV7-2
cdr3_aa: CASSFGLTLDTQYF
cdr3_nt: TGTGCCAGCAGCTTTGGCCTCACCTTAGATACGCAGTATTTT

d_call: NA
clone_size: few
j_call: TRBJ2-1
v_call: TRBV6-5
cdr3_aa: CASGGLQEQFF
cdr3_nt: TGTGCCAGCGGGGGTCTGCAGGAGCAGTTCTTC

d_call: NA
clone_size: few
j_call: TRBJ2-3
v_call: TRBV5-1
cdr3_aa: CASSLGGSTDTQYF
cdr3_nt: TGCGCCAGCAGCTTGGGCGGAAGCACAGATACGCAGTATTTT

d_call: NA
clone_size: NA
j_call: TRBJ1-5
v_call: TRBV28
cdr3_aa: CASRPTGDYSNQPQHF
cdr3_nt: TGTGCCAGCAGACCCACGGGGGATTATAGCAATCAGCCCCAGCATTTT

d_call: NA
clone_size: NA
j_call: TRBJ1-4
v_call: TRBV7-9
cdr3_aa: CASRGEKLFF
cdr3_nt: TGTGCCAGCAGAGGGGAAAAACTGTTTTTT

d_call: TRBD2
clone_size: few
j_call: TRBJ2-7
v_call: TRBV6-6
cdr3_aa: CASNPSGRASYEQYF
cdr3_nt: TGTGCCAGCAACCCCAGCGGGAGGGCTTCCTACGAGCAGTACTTC

d_call: NA
clone_size: NA
j_call: TRBJ2-7
v_call: TRBV25-1
cdr3_aa: CASRRGEGSYEQYF
cdr3_nt: TGTGCCAGCAGAAGGGGGGAGGGCTCCTACGAGCAGTACTTC

d_call: TRBD2
clone_size: few
j_call: TRBJ2-7
v_call: TRBV15
cdr3_aa: CATSRGVAGLSSEQYF
cdr3_nt: TGTGCCACCAGCAGAGGTGTGGCGGGACTAAGCTCCGAGCAGTACTTC

d_call: TRBD2
clone_size: NA
j_call: TRBJ2-7
v_call: TRBV6-6
cdr3_aa: CASSQGLYYEQYF
cdr3_nt: TGTGCCAGCAGTCAGGGACTATACTACGAGCAGTACTTC

d_call: NA
clone_size: few
j_call: TRBJ2-1
v_call: TRBV6-5
cdr3_aa: CASSSGVYEQFF
cdr3_nt: TGTGCCAGCAGCTCGGGAGTTTATGAGCAGTTCTTC

d_call: NA
clone_size: NA
j_call: TRBJ1-5
v_call: TRBV15
cdr3_aa: CATSRDTLGGNQPQHF
cdr3_nt: TGTGCCACCAGCAGAGATACCCTCGGGGGAAATCAGCCCCAGCATTTT

d_call: TRBD2
clone_size: NA
j_call: TRBJ2-7
v_call: TRBV28
cdr3_aa: CASSSETSGRGEQYF
cdr3_nt: TGTGCCAGCAGCTCGGAGACTAGCGGGAGGGGCGAGCAGTACTTC

d_call: NA
clone_size: few
j_call: TRBJ2-1
v_call: TRBV4-3
cdr3_aa: CASSQNSRDAYNEQFF
cdr3_nt: TGCGCCAGCAGCCAAAATAGCAGGGACGCGTACAATGAGCAGTTCTTC

d_call: TRBD1
clone_size: few
j_call: TRBJ1-2
v_call: TRBV29-1
cdr3_aa: CSVGQGLGYTF
cdr3_nt: TGCAGCGTTGGACAGGGCCTAGGCTACACCTTC

d_call: NA
clone_size: few
j_call: TRBJ2-7
v_call: TRBV28
cdr3_aa: CASSGRPLSPEQYF
cdr3_nt: TGTGCCAGCAGTGGTAGGCCATTGTCGCCGGAGCAGTACTTC

d_call: NA
clone_size: few
j_call: TRBJ2-5
v_call: TRBV5-4
cdr3_aa: CASSLAQQETQYF
cdr3_nt: TGTGCCAGCAGCTTGGCTCAGCAAGAGACCCAGTACTTC

d_call: TRBD2
clone_size: few
j_call: TRBJ2-7
v_call: TRBV10-3
cdr3_aa: CAIRERTSGDYEQYF
cdr3_nt: TGTGCCATCAGGGAGAGGACTAGCGGGGACTACGAGCAGTACTTC

d_call: NA
clone_size: few
j_call: TRBJ2-1
v_call: TRBV4-2
cdr3_aa: CASSQVGASSIIF
cdr3_nt: TGTGCCAGCAGCCAAGTAGGTGCGAGTAGTATTATCTTC

d_call: NA
clone_size: NA
j_call: TRBJ2-1
v_call: TRBV10-3
cdr3_aa: CAISEFRESLEQFF
cdr3_nt: TGTGCCATCAGTGAGTTTCGGGAGAGTCTTGAGCAGTTCTTC